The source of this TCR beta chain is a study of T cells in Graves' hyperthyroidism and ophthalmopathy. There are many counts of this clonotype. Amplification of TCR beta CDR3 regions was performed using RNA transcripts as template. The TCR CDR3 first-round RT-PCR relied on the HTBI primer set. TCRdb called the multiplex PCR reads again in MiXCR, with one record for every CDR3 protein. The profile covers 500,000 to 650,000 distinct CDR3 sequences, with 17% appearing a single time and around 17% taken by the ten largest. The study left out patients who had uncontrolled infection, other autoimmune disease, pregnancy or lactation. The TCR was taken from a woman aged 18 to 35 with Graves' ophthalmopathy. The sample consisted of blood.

As DNA, the CDR3 is TGTGCCAGCAGCTTTAGCGGGGAAGGCGGGGAGCTGTTTTTT. This translates into CASSFSGEGGELFF. The V gene is TRBV7-2, the J gene TRBJ2-2, with 8 positions matching TRBD2. Germline V gene lookup returns CDR1 SGHTA and CDR2 FQGNSA. The V and J ends lost 3 bases and 7 bases, in that order; junction bases with no gene match: 4. The CDR3 is made up of 14 amino acids.